This T cell receptor (beta chain) was found in a study of T cell responses to AZD1222 COVID-19 vaccine. Study-level results: Donors were chiefly white British, with a greater number of females, and clonal diversity was perhaps underestimated. Baseline serostatus was positive in only 5 to 7 AZD1222 recipients.

This CDR3 is 13 amino acids long. Germline V gene lookup returns CDR1 SGHTA and CDR2 FQGNSA. V dropped 2 bases and J dropped 4 bases, with 8 bases sitting between them. Concerning this clone: Its target is unknown.

Libraries were prepared by immunoSEQ multiplex PCR; TCRdb keeps only in-frame clonotypes and omits some of them. The sample includes some 120,000 clones, roughly 87% of them seen just once. This specimen was peripheral blood, taken on day 0 of AZD1222 vaccination. The chain links TRBV7-2 to TRBJ1-1, with D hard to call. This TCR came from an adult in good health. The CDR3 nucleotides read TGTGCCAGCAGCTTACCGAGTTCCACTGAAGCTTTCTTT. Amino acids: CASSLPSSTEAFF.